This T cell receptor beta chain was sequenced for a study of T-cell reconstitution after alpha-beta-depleted transplantation in children. The study's findings and limits: Reported findings indicate that, about two months after transplant, alpha-beta T cells came from several hundred expanded clones, which were derived from non-depleted graft cells. By one year post-transplant, T-cell counts and diversity largely arose from T cells that were newly produced.

This sample's TCRbeta library carried unique molecular identifier barcodes. TCRdb passed the PCR reads through MiXCR, listing each CDR3 protein once. Among approximately 85,000 distinct CDR3 sequences listed, 13% to 15% were seen once. There are a few counts of this clonotype. The antigen remains undetermined. Sequenced here: PBMCs, mostly from graft donor cells, sampled 180 days after TCRalphabeta/CD19-depleted stem cell transplant. This receptor was identified in a male patient between 2 and 9 years old who had a stem cell transplant for acute lymphoblastic leukemia, so the T cells may come from the graft donor.

The CDR3 nucleotides read TGCAGTGCGCCCCCGGGGGGAAGGCCCCCCTACGAGCAGTACTTC. It yields the protein CSAPPGGRPPYEQYF. J is TRBJ2-7 and V is TRBV20-1; 7 positions agree with TRBD2. The CDR3 loop spans 15 amino acids. Germline loops: CDR1 DFQATT, CDR2 SNEGSKA (reference sequence). V shed 6 bases, J shed 2 bases, and the junction held 13 bases outside the gene matches.